A single sample gave rise to the 6 T cell receptor beta chains below, sequenced in a study of T cells in Graves' hyperthyroidism and ophthalmopathy. Researchers took RNA transcripts and amplified the TCR beta CDR3 regions from them. Initially, a first-round RT-PCR of the TCR CDR3 employed the HTBI primer set. TCRdb analysed the multiplex PCR reads with MiXCR anew, one entry per CDR3 protein. The sample has hundreds of thousands of distinct CDR3 sequences; about 14% are singletons. The sequencing sample was made of blood. The receptors here all came from a young woman with Graves' hyperthyroidism.

V gene TRBV30 combines with J gene TRBJ1-1; D might be TRBD1 (6 bases). V was trimmed by 2 bases and J by 2 bases, leaving 12 bases between them. This CDR3 region has 14 residues. Germline V lookup: CDR1 GTSNPN, CDR2 SVGIG (reference sequence). The DNA of the CDR3 is TGTGCCTGGAGTCGACAGGTTCTTAACACTGAAGCTTTCTTT. Its translation is CAWSRQVLNTEAFF.

This clonotype was recorded a few times. CDR3 in amino acids: CASSRTGATNQPQHF. In nucleotides, the CDR3 is TGTGCCAGCAGCAGGACAGGGGCCACCAATCAGCCCCAGCATTTT. The chain recombines TRBV2 with TRBJ1-5; 9 bases line up with TRBD1. The CDR3 runs 15 residues. Germline CDR1 reads SNHLY; CDR2 reads FYNNEI. V was pared by 6 bases and J by 3 bases, with 6 bases of the junction left unmatched.

This chain connects TRBV20-1 to TRBJ2-5; no clear D. Trimming stripped 3 bases from V and 5 bases from J, with 7 bases between. CDR1 is DFQATT and CDR2 is SNEGSKA in the germline V gene (reference sequence). The CDR3 loop spans 11 amino acids. The CDR3 spells CSASPKETQYF. In DNA form, the CDR3 reads TGCAGTGCTAGCCCGAAGGAGACCCAGTACTTC.

At least ten counts were recorded for this clonotype. The rearrangement joins TRBV18 to TRBJ1-5, with TRBD1 as a possible D gene (6 bases). The CDR3 has 13 residues. V was pared by 11 bases and J by 3 bases, with 14 bases between. The germline V gene has CDR1 KGHSH and CDR2 LQKENI. The CDR3 region has the DNA TGTGCCTGTTCCGGGACAAACAATCAGCCCCAGCATTTT. It specifies CACSGTNNQPQHF.

This clonotype was seen ten or more times. The chain couples TRBV6-1 to TRBJ2-5, with D possibly called TRBD1 or TRBD2 (5 bases each). Germline CDR1 and CDR2: MNHNS and SASEGT. The ends were cut back, 5 bases at V and 7 bases at J, with 14 bases in the middle. The CDR3 runs 13 residues. CDR3 loop: CASSYVGDGTQYF. CDR3 DNA sequence: TGTGCCAGCAGTTACGTGGGGGACGGGACCCAGTACTTC.

This clonotype was seen ten or more times. The chain uses TRBV9 and TRBJ2-7; TRBD2 matches at 7 bases. The V gene end was trimmed by 0 bases and the J gene end by 3 bases; junction bases not matched to a gene: 3. Germline assignment: CDR1 SGDLS and CDR2 YYNGEE. The CDR3 has 14 residues. This CDR3 reads CASSVDGRLYEQYF. CDR3 bases: TGTGCCAGCAGCGTAGACGGGAGGCTCTACGAGCAGTACTTC.